This record looks at one TCR beta chain sequence and its context. Assay: immunoSEQ multiplex PCR; the TCRdb copy retains only in-frame clones and omits some. This sample has tens of thousands of clones, with 88% found just once. Germline V gene data show CDR1 as GTSNPN and CDR2 as SVGIG (reference sequence). V lost 3 bases and J lost 6, with 13 bases in between. This CDR3 comprises 13 residues. This sample was included in a study of OX40 agonist ivuxolimab in advanced cancers. The clonotype was recovered from an adult with an advanced solid tumor such as melanoma, head and neck, liver or kidney cancer. The V and J genes are TRBV30 and TRBJ2-3, with D unresolved. The input for sequencing was CD4+ or CD8+ T cells sorted from blood, taken in a trial of the OX40 agonist ivuxolimab. DNA for the CDR3: TGTGCCTGGAGGGAACTCGTTCCCGATACGCAGTATTTT. Protein: CAWRELVPDTQYF.